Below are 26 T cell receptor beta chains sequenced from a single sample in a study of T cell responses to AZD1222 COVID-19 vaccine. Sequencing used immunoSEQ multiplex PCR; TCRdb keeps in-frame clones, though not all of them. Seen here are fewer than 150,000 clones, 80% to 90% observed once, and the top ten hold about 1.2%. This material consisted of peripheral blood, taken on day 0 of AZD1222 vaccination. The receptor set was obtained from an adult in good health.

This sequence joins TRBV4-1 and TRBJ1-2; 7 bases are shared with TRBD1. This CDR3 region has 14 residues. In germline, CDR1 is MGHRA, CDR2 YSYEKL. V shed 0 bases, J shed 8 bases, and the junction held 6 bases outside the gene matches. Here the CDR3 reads CASSQDLTGIGYTF. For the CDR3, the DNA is TGCGCCAGCAGCCAAGATTTGACAGGGATCGGCTACACCTTC.

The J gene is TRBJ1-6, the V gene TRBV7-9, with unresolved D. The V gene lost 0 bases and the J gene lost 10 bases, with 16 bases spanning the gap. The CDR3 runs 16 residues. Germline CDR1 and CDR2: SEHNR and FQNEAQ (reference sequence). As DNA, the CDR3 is TGTGCCAGCAGCTTAGCGGGGTCTGACTTGAGCTCACCCCTCCACTTT. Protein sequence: CASSLAGSDLSSPLHF. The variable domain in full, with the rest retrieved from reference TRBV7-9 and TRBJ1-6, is DTGVSQNPRHKITKRGQNVTFRCDPISEHNRLYWYRQTLGQGPEFLTYFQNEAQLEKSRLLSDRFSAERPKGSFSTLEIQRTEQGDSAMYLCASSLAGSDLSSPLHFGNGTRLTVT.

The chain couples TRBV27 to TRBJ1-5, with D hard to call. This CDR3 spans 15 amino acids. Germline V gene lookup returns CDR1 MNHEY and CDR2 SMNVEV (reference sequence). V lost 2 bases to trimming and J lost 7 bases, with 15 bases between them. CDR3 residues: CASSLAGNLRQPQHF. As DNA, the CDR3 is TGTGCCAGCAGTTTAGCGGGGAATCTCCGCCAGCCCCAGCATTTT.

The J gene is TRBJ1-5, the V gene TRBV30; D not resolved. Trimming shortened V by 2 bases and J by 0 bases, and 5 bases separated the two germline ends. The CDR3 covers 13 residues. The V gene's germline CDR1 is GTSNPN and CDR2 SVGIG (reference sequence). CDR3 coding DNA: TGTGCCTGGAGTCAAAATAGCAATCAGCCCCAGCATTTT. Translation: CAWSQNSNQPQHF. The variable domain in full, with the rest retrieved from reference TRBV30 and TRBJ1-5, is SQTIHQWPATLVQPVGSPLSLECTVEGTSNPNLYWYRQAAGRGLQLLFYSVGIGQISSEVPQNLSASRPQDRQFILSSKKLLLSDSGFYLCAWSQNSNQPQHFGDGTRLSIL.

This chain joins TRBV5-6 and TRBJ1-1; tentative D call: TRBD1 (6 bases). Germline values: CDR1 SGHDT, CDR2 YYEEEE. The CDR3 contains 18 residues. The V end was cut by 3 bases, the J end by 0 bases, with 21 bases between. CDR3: CASSSLFLDRAMNTEAFF. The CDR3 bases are TGTGCCAGCAGCTCCCTCTTTCTGGACAGAGCCATGAACACTGAAGCTTTCTTT.

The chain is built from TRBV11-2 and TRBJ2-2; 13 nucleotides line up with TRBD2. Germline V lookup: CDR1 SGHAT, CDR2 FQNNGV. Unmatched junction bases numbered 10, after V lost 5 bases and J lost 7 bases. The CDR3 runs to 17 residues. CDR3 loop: CASSMGLAGPKGGELFF. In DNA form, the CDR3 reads TGTGCCAGCAGCATGGGACTAGCGGGGCCCAAGGGCGGGGAGCTGTTTTTT.

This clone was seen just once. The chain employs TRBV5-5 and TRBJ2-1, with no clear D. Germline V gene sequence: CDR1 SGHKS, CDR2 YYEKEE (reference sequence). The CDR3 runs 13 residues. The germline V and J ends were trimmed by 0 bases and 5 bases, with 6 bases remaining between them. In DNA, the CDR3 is TGTGCCAGCAGCTTGGGAGCAGACAATGAGCAGTTCTTC. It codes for CASSLGADNEQFF. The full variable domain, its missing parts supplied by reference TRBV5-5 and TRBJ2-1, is DAGVTQSPTHLIKTRGQQVTLRCSPISGHKSVSWYQQVLGQGPQFIFQYYEKEERGRGNFPDRFSARQFPNYSSELNVNALLLGDSALYLCASSLGADNEQFFGPGTRLTVL.

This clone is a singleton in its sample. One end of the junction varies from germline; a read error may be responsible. The CDR3 region has the DNA TGTGCCAGCAGTGACGGACAGGACTCACTCTTC. Translated: CASSDGQDSLF. The chain is built from TRBV6-1 and TRBJ2-7, with 7 bases aligning to TRBD1. The germline V gene has CDR1 MNHNS and CDR2 SASEGT. CDR3 length equals 11 residues.

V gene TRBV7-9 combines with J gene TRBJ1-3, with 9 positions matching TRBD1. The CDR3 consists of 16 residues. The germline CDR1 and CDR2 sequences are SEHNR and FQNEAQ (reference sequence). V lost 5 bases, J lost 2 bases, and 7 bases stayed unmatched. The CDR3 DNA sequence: TGTGCCAGCAGCATGTTTACAGGGGGCGCTGGAAACACCATATATTTT. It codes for CASSMFTGGAGNTIYF.

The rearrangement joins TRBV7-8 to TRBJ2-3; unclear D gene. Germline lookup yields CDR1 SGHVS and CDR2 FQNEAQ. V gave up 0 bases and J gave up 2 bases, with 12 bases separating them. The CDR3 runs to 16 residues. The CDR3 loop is CASSLARVSYTDTQYF. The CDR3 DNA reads TGTGCCAGCAGCTTAGCCCGCGTTTCGTACACAGATACGCAGTATTTT.

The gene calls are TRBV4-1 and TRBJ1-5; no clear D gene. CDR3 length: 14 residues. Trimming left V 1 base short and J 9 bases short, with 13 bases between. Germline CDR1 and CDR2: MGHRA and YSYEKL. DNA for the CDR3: TGCGCCAGCAGCCAAGTTCTAATGGGAGGGCCCCAGCATTTT. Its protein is CASSQVLMGGPQHF.

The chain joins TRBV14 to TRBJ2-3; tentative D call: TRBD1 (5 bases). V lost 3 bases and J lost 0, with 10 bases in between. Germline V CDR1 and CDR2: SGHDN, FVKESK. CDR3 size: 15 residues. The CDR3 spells CASSQWGSSTDTQYF. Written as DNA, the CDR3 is TGTGCCAGCAGCCAGTGGGGCTCAAGCACAGATACGCAGTATTTT.

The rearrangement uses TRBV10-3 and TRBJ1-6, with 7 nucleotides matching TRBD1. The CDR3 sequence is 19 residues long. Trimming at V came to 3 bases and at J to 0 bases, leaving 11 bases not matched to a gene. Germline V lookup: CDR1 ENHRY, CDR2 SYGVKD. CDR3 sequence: CAISDPTGEGFSYNSPLHF. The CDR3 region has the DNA TGTGCCATCAGTGACCCCACAGGGGAGGGTTTCTCCTATAATTCACCCCTCCACTTT.

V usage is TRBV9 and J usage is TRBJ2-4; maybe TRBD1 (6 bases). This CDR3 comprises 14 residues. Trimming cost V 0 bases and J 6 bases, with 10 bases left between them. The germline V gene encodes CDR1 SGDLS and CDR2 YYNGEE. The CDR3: CASSVGDRINIQYF. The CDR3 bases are TGTGCCAGCAGCGTAGGTGACAGGATAAACATTCAGTACTTC.

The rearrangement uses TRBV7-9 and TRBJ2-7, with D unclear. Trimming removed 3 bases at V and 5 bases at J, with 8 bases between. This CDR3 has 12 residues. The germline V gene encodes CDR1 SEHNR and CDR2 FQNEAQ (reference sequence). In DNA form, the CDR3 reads TGTGCCAGCAGCTTCCTAGGGAACGAGCAGTACTTC. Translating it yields CASSFLGNEQYF.

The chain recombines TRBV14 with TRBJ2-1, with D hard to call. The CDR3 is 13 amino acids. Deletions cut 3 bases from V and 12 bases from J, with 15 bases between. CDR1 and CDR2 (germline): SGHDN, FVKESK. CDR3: CASSQIGRARQFF. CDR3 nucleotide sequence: TGTGCCAGCAGCCAGATCGGGCGAGCACGGCAGTTCTTC.

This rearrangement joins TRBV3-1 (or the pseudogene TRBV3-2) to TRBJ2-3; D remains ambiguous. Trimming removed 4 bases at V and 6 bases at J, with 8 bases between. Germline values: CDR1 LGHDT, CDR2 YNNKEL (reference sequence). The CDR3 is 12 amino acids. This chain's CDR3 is CASSRVKDTQYF. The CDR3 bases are TGTGCCAGCAGCCGGGTAAAGGATACGCAGTATTTT.

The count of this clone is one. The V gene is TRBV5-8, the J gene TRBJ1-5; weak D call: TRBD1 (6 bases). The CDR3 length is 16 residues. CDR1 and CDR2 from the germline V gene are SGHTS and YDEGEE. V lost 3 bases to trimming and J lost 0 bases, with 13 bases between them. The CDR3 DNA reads TGTGCCAGCAGCTGGACGACAGGTTATAGCAATCAGCCCCAGCATTTT. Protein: CASSWTTGYSNQPQHF.

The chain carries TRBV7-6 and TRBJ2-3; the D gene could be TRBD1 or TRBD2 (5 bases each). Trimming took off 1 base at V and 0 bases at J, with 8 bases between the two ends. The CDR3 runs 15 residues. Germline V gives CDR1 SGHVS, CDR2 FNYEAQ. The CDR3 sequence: CASSLGDLSTDTQYF. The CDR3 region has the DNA TGTGCCAGCAGCTTAGGGGACCTGAGCACAGATACGCAGTATTTT.

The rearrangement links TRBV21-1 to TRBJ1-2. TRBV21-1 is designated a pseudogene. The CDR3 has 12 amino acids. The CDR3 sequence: CASPPEIDGYTF. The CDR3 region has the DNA TGTGCCAGCCCGCCAGAGATAGATGGCTACACCTTC.

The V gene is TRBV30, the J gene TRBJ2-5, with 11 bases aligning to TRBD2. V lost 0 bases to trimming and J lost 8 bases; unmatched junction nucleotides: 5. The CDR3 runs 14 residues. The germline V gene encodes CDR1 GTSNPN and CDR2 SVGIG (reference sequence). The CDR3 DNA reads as TGTGCCTGGAGTGTGTATAGCGGGGGGGGTACCCAGTACTTC. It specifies CAWSVYSGGGTQYF. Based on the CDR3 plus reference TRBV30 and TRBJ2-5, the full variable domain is SQTIHQWPATLVQPVGSPLSLECTVEGTSNPNLYWYRQAAGRGLQLLFYSVGIGQISSEVPQNLSASRPQDRQFILSSKKLLLSDSGFYLCAWSVYSGGGTQYFGPGTRLLVL.

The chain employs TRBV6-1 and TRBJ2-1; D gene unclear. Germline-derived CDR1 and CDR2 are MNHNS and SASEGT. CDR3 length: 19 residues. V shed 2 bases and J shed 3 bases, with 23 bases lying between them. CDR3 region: CASSERRAFGLVVYNEQFF. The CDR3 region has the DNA TGTGCCAGCAGTGAACGTAGGGCTTTTGGGCTGGTCGTCTACAATGAGCAGTTCTTC.

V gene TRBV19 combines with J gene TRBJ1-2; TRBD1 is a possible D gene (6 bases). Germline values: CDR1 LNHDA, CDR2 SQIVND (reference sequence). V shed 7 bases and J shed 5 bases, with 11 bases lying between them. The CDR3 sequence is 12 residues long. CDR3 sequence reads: CASNSGEYGYTF. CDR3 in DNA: TGTGCCAGTAATTCAGGGGAATATGGCTACACCTTC.

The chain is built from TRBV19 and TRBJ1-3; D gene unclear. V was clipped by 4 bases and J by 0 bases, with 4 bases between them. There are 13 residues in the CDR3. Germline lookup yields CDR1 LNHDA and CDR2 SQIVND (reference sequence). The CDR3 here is CASSRSSGNTIYF. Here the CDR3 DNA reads TGTGCCAGTAGTAGGAGCTCTGGAAACACCATATATTTT. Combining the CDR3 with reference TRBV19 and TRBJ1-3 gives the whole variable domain DGGITQSPKYLFRKEGQNVTLSCEQNLNHDAMYWYRQDPGQGLRLIYYSQIVNDFQKGDIAEGYSVSREKKESFPLTVTSAQKNPTAFYLCASSRSSGNTIYFGEGSWLTVV.

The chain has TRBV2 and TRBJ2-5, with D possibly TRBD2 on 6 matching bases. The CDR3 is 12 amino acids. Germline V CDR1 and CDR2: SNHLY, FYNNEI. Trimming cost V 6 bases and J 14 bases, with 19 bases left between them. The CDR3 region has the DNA TGTGCCAGCAGGGGCTCGGGACTGCACCCCTACTTC. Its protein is CASRGSGLHPYF.

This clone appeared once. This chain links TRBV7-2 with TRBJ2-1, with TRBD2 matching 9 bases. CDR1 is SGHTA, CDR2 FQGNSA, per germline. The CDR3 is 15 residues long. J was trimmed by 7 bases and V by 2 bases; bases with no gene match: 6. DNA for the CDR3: TGTGCCAGCAGCTTAAGAGCGGGGGGTCTGAATGAGCAGTTCTTC. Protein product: CASSLRAGGLNEQFF.